These T cell receptor beta chains were read from a single sample in a study of cytotoxic CD8 clonotypes in ibrutinib-treated CLL. Sequencing used immunoSEQ multiplex PCR; TCRdb keeps in-frame clones, though not all of them. The repertoire holds 130,000 or so clones, 60% to 85% seen once, with around 30% in the top ten. Here the sequenced sample was PBMCs, taken after 12 months of ibrutinib treatment. The source is a human donor with chronic lymphocytic leukemia. Each CDR3 is given with its conserved first and last residue. The D gene is left open where the match is weak. Rows may omit the clone size; those that give it use once, few, many or a size class.

v_call	j_call	d_call	clone_size	cdr3_nt	cdr3_aa
TRBV4-2	TRBJ2-7	TRBD2	-	TGTGCCAGCAGCCAAGATTGGACGGGCGGGTTAGCGGGAGCAGCAATTCACTACGAGCAGTACTTC	CASSQDWTGGLAGAAIHYEQYF
TRBV19	TRBJ2-1	-	once	TGTGCCAGTAGTATGCTAGCCTCTTTTACGTACAATGAGCAGTTCTTC	CASSMLASFTYNEQFF
TRBV7-7	TRBJ1-2	TRBD1	-	TGTGCCAGCAGCCCCTTATCTCAGGGGGCTTCCTATGGCTACACCTTC	CASSPLSQGASYGYTF
TRBV29-1	TRBJ2-4	TRBD2	-	TGCAGCGTTGCGGGACTAGCTGGAAACATTCAGTACTTC	CSVAGLAGNIQYF
TRBV11-3	TRBJ1-1	-	once	TGTGCCAGCAGCCCCGAAGGGGGTAGAAGCACTGAAGCTTTCTTT	CASSPEGGRSTEAFF
TRBV6-5	TRBJ2-7	-	-	TGTGCCACCTCTCGGGCCCGATCGGCCGCTTACGAGCAGTACTTC	CATSRARSAAYEQYF
TRBV7-2	TRBJ2-3	TRBD1	-	TGTGCCAGCAGCTGGGGACAGGGGGATACGCAGTATTTT	CASSWGQGDTQYF
TRBV7-2	TRBJ1-2	-	-	TGTGCCAGCAGCTTAGCGTTGGAGAGGGGCTACACCTTC	CASSLALERGYTF
TRBV5-4	TRBJ2-2	-	-	TGTGCCAGCAGGGACGGGGACCGATACACCGGGGAGCTGTTTTTT	CASRDGDRYTGELFF
TRBV10-2	TRBJ2-5	TRBD2	-	TGCGCCAGCAGTATAGCGGGAGTTGAGACCCAGTACTTC	CASSIAGVETQYF
TRBV15	TRBJ2-5	-	once	TGTGCCACCAGCAGAGATCTAGGCCAAGAGACCCAGTACTTC	CATSRDLGQETQYF
TRBV11-2	TRBJ2-3	TRBD1	few	TGTGCCAGCAGCCCCGGGACAGGATCCACAGATACGCAGTATTTT	CASSPGTGSTDTQYF
TRBV6-5	TRBJ1-6	-	-	TGTGCCAGCAGTTACTCTGGGCCCAATTCACCCCTCCACTTT	CASSYSGPNSPLHF
TRBV7-9	TRBJ2-7	TRBD1	-	TGTGCCAGCAGCTCAGACGGGACAGGGTCTTTCCTGAGGGGCTACGAGCAGTACTTC	CASSSDGTGSFLRGYEQYF
TRBV2	TRBJ1-2	-	-	TGTGCCAGTGCCTTGGGACCTAACTATGGCTACACCTTC	CASALGPNYGYTF
TRBV4-3	TRBJ1-3	TRBD1	few	TGCGCCAGCAGCCAAAGGGACAGCGCTGGAAACACCATATATTTT	CASSQRDSAGNTIYF
TRBV7-9	TRBJ1-1	-	once	TGTGCCAGCAGCTTAGGGACTACTGAAGCTTTCTTT	CASSLGTTEAFF
TRBV7-2	TRBJ2-5	-	-	TGTGCCAGCAGTATCACAGGGATCCAAGAGACCCAGTACTTC	CASSITGIQETQYF
TRBV4-1	TRBJ2-3	TRBD2	-	TGCGCCAGCAGCCAAATGGCGGGGGAGTTCGGAGATACGCAGTATTTT	CASSQMAGEFGDTQYF
TRBV7-2	TRBJ1-1	-	-	TGTGCCAGCAGCGTAGTCCTAGGGGCTGGGGTTGAAGCTTTCTTT	CASSVVLGAGVEAFF
TRBV5-1	TRBJ1-1	-	-	TGCGCCAGCAGCTTGGTTTGGGGGCAGGACACTGAAGCTTTCTTT	CASSLVWGQDTEAFF
TRBV18	TRBJ2-2	-	-	TGTGCCAGCTCACCACCGGAGAAGGCCTCGAACACCGGGGAGCTGTTTTTT	CASSPPEKASNTGELFF
TRBV2	TRBJ1-5	-	-	TGTGCCAGCAGTGAAGCGACCGGAGATCAGCCCCAGCATTTT	CASSEATGDQPQHF
TRBV18	TRBJ1-1	-	-	TGTGCCAGCTCACCGGCCGGACCCACTGAAGCTTTCTTT	CASSPAGPTEAFF
TRBV29-1	TRBJ2-7	-	-	TGCAGCGCTGGGGCGGGTTCCTACGAGCAGTACTTC	CSAGAGSYEQYF
TRBV5-1	TRBJ1-2	-	few	TGCGCCAGCAGCTCAGAGGAAGGTGGCTATGGCTACACCTTC	CASSSEEGGYGYTF
TRBV18	TRBJ1-1	-	-	TGTGCCAGCTCACCCTATGACCAGTACTCTGAAGCTTTCTTT	CASSPYDQYSEAFF
TRBV4-2	TRBJ2-7	TRBD2	-	TGTGCCAGCAGCCAGAGAATTGGGACTAGCGGGGCCTACGAGCAGTACTTC	CASSQRIGTSGAYEQYF
TRBV19	TRBJ2-3	-	-	TGTGCCAGTACCACCAGGGCAGGGCGCACAGATACGCAGTATTTT	CASTTRAGRTDTQYF
TRBV2	TRBJ1-1	TRBD1	-	TGTGCCAGCGGACAGGGTCCACAGGGGAGTGAAGCTTTCTTT	CASGQGPQGSEAFF
TRBV28	TRBJ2-7	TRBD2	-	TGTGCCAGCAGTCTCGTGACTAGCGGGAGCTTCAACTACGAGCAGTACTTC	CASSLVTSGSFNYEQYF
TRBV27	TRBJ2-4	-	-	TGTGCCAGCAGTCTCAGGGTGAGGGACATTCAGTACTTC	CASSLRVRDIQYF
TRBV11-2	TRBJ2-3	-	-	TGTGCCAGCAGCTCCCTCGGCTCTAGAGCAGATACGCAGTATTTT	CASSSLGSRADTQYF
TRBV6-1	TRBJ1-1	-	-	TGTGCCAGCAGTGAGTTCTGGTTGAACACTGAAGCTTTCTTT	CASSEFWLNTEAFF
TRBV5-1	TRBJ2-3	-	few	TGCGCCAGCAGCTTGCTGGGCTTGGTCGATACGCAGTATTTT	CASSLLGLVDTQYF
TRBV5-1	TRBJ1-4	-	-	TGCGCCAGCAGCGTACGGGGGCCTTCTAATGAAAAACTGTTTTTT	CASSVRGPSNEKLFF